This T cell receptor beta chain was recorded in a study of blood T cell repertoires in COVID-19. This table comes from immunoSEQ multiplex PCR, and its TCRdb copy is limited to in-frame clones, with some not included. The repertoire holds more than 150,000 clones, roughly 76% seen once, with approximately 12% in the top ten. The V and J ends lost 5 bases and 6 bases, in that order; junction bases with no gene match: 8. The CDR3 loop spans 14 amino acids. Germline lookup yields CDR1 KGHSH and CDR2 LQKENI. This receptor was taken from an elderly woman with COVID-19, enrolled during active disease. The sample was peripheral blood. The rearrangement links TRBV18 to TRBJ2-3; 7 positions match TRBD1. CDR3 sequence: CASSTRQGEDTQYF. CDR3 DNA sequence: TGTGCCAGCTCAACCCGACAGGGTGAGGATACGCAGTATTTT.